Below, one T cell receptor (beta chain) is given with its context. Its antigen is undetermined. These data belong to a study of cytomegalovirus exposure and HLA in healthy donors. Findings and caveats of the study: Clusters of TCRs from the first cohort tended to co-occur in the roughly 120 validation repertoires (as a later analysis found). Among TCR sequences, most were rare, though some public TCRs appeared in many donors.

The validation cohort, a group of 100 to 150 subjects, included the donors and was separate from the roughly 600-subject first cohort. Germline lookup yields CDR1 MDHEN and CDR2 SYDVKM. The CDR3 spans 14 residues. Trimming took 8 bases from V and 0 from J, leaving 11 bases between them. TCRdb's table, derived via immunoSEQ multiplex PCR, lists solely in-frame clones and lacks some. The table records 280,000 or so clones, 88% of them present only once. Sequences were obtained from PBMCs. This TCR came from a woman aged 18-29 years in good health and CMV-seronegative. The chain employs TRBV28 and TRBJ2-1; maybe TRBD2 (6 bases). CDR3 sequence (DNA): TGTGCCAGCGAGGAGGGACCCTCCTACAATGAGCAGTTCTTC. It encodes CASEEGPSYNEQFF.